A selection of T cell receptor beta chains follows, all from one sample in a study of cytomegalovirus exposure and HLA in healthy donors. Assay used: immunoSEQ multiplex PCR; TCRdb lists only in-frame clones, some missing. The table records approximately 50,000 clones, around 81% of them present only once. Sequenced material: PBMCs. All receptors derive from a boy younger than 18 in good health and CMV-seropositive. Each CDR3 is given with its conserved first and last residue. D genes are given only for firm matches. Only part of the rows carry a size: once, few, many, or a class if the clone is expanded.

J: TRBJ2-1; V: TRBV7-9; length: 16; D: NA; size: NA; CDR3: CSSTDVVVSSYNEQFF; DNA: TGTTCCAGTACAGACGTAGTAGTTAGCTCCTACAATGAGCAGTTCTTC
J: TRBJ2-7; V: TRBV27; length: 15; D: TRBD1; size: NA; CDR3: CASSLFGTGSYEQYF; DNA: TGTGCCAGCAGTTTATTCGGGACAGGCTCCTACGAGCAGTACTTC
J: TRBJ1-6; V: TRBV14; length: 13; D: NA; size: NA; CDR3: CASSQDRRSPLHF; DNA: TGTGCCAGCAGCCAAGATAGGAGATCACCCCTCCACTTT
J: TRBJ1-4; V: TRBV29-1; length: 13; D: NA; size: NA; CDR3: CSVDAPGGEKLFF; DNA: TGCAGCGTTGACGCGCCTGGCGGAGAAAAACTGTTTTTT
J: TRBJ1-2; V: TRBV4-1; length: 15; D: NA; size: NA; CDR3: CASSVYGGGRNGYTF; DNA: TGCGCCAGCAGCGTCTACGGGGGGGGGAGAAATGGCTACACCTTC
J: TRBJ1-6; V: TRBV11-2; length: 16; D: NA; size: NA; CDR3: CASSIRGSGSGSPLHF; DNA: TGTGCCAGCAGCATCAGAGGTTCTGGCTCTGGGTCACCCCTCCACTTT
J: TRBJ2-7; V: TRBV21-1; length: 17; D: NA; size: NA; CDR3: CASSRGFRIQGSSEQYF; DNA: TGTGCCAGCAGCCGAGGGTTCCGGATACAGGGTTCATCCGAGCAGTACTTC
J: TRBJ1-1; V: TRBV6-5; length: 13; D: NA; size: NA; CDR3: CASSYSNRPEAFF; DNA: TGTGCCAGCAGTTACTCGAACAGACCTGAAGCTTTCTTT
J: TRBJ1-2; V: TRBV5-4; length: 13; D: NA; size: NA; CDR3: CASSFPRSYGYTF; DNA: TGTGCCAGCAGCTTCCCCCGTAGCTATGGCTACACCTTC
J: TRBJ1-1; V: TRBV29-1; length: 10; D: NA; size: NA; CDR3: CSALRGEAFF; DNA: TGCAGCGCCCTCCGGGGTGAAGCTTTCTTT
J: TRBJ2-2; V: TRBV4-1; length: 15; D: TRBD2; size: once; CDR3: CASRGGGGTSGELFF; DNA: TGCGCCAGCAGGGGCGGGGGGGGCACGTCGGGGGAGCTGTTTTTT
J: TRBJ2-6; V: TRBV5-6; length: 18; D: NA; size: few; CDR3: CASSLLQGNPPGANVLTF; DNA: TGTGCCAGCAGCTTGCTACAGGGCAATCCCCCTGGGGCCAACGTCCTGACTTTC
J: TRBJ1-1; V: TRBV2; length: 14; D: TRBD1; size: NA; CDR3: CASTQIRGLTEAFF; DNA: TGTGCCAGCACTCAGATCAGGGGGCTCACTGAAGCTTTCTTT
J: TRBJ2-7; V: TRBV18; length: 11; D: NA; size: once; CDR3: CASSQGDEQYF; DNA: TGTGCCAGCTCACAGGGAGACGAGCAGTACTTC
J: TRBJ1-6; V: TRBV18; length: 17; D: NA; size: NA; CDR3: CASSHRELSSYNSPLHF; DNA: TGTGCCAGCTCACATCGGGAACTCAGCTCCTATAATTCACCCCTCCACTTT
J: TRBJ2-3; V: TRBV9; length: 14; D: TRBD2; size: NA; CDR3: CASSVAGGGDTQYF; DNA: TGTGCCAGCAGCGTAGCGGGGGGGGGAGATACGCAGTATTTT
J: TRBJ2-1; V: TRBV18; length: 13; D: NA; size: NA; CDR3: CASSPRQRNEQFF; DNA: TGTGCCAGCTCACCGCGGCAGAGGAATGAGCAGTTCTTC
J: TRBJ2-5; V: TRBV9; length: 12; D: NA; size: NA; CDR3: CASSADSGRQYF; DNA: TGTGCCAGCAGCGCCGATAGCGGTAGGCAGTACTTC
J: TRBJ1-1; V: TRBV5-5; length: 14; D: TRBD1; size: NA; CDR3: CASSQGTGETEASF; DNA: TGTGCCAGCAGCCAAGGGACAGGGGAAACTGAAGCTTCCTTT
J: TRBJ2-1; V: TRBV7-3; length: 16; D: TRBD2; size: once; CDR3: CASSLIGLAGGDEQFF; DNA: TGTGCCAGCAGCTTAATCGGACTAGCGGGGGGTGATGAGCAGTTCTTC
J: TRBJ1-5; V: TRBV6-5; length: 15; D: TRBD1; size: few; CDR3: CASSSGQGLGQPQHF; DNA: TGTGCCAGCAGCTCGGGACAGGGCTTGGGTCAGCCCCAGCATTTT
J: TRBJ2-1; V: TRBV10-3; length: 15; D: TRBD1; size: NA; CDR3: CAIKPAGTVNNEQFF; DNA: TGTGCCATCAAACCGGCCGGGACAGTAAACAATGAGCAGTTCTTC
J: TRBJ2-3; V: TRBV5-1; length: 14; D: TRBD1; size: NA; CDR3: CASRGKGAEDTQYF; DNA: TGCGCCAGCAGGGGTAAGGGGGCGGAAGATACGCAGTATTTT
J: TRBJ2-7; V: TRBV5-6; length: 15; D: TRBD1; size: few; CDR3: CASSLVGTGDIEQYF; DNA: TGTGCCAGCAGCTTGGTGGGGACAGGCGACATCGAGCAGTACTTC
J: TRBJ1-2; V: TRBV6-5; length: 15; D: TRBD1; size: NA; CDR3: CASTAGTGGRYGYTF; DNA: TGTGCCAGCACTGCCGGGACAGGGGGTCGGTATGGCTACACCTTC
J: TRBJ1-2; V: TRBV18; length: 13; D: NA; size: NA; CDR3: CASSPPGLSGYTF; DNA: TGTGCCAGCTCACCTCCGGGGTTAAGTGGCTACACCTTC
J: TRBJ2-5; V: TRBV12-5; length: 11; D: NA; size: NA; CDR3: CASGSKETQYF; DNA: TGTGCTAGTGGTTCAAAAGAGACCCAGTACTTC
J: TRBJ1-2; V: TRBV6-5; length: 14; D: NA; size: once; CDR3: CASSYSSLNYGYTF; DNA: TGTGCCAGCAGTTACTCCTCCCTGAACTATGGCTACACCTTC
J: TRBJ2-3; V: TRBV2; length: 15; D: TRBD2; size: NA; CDR3: CASSPGRGEADTQYF; DNA: TGTGCCAGCAGCCCGGGGCGGGGGGAAGCAGATACGCAGTATTTT
J: TRBJ1-2; V: TRBV5-4; length: 14; D: TRBD1; size: few; CDR3: CASSGPGQAYGYTF; DNA: TGTGCCAGCAGCGGTCCTGGACAGGCCTATGGCTACACCTTC
J: TRBJ1-1; V: TRBV6-5; length: 13; D: NA; size: few; CDR3: CATRATKNTEAFF; DNA: TGTGCCACCAGAGCCACGAAGAACACTGAAGCTTTCTTT
J: TRBJ2-3; V: TRBV6-1; length: 13; D: NA; size: NA; CDR3: CASSEVAEDTQYF; DNA: TGTGCCAGCAGTGAAGTAGCGGAAGATACGCAGTATTTT
J: TRBJ2-1; V: TRBV27; length: 15; D: TRBD1; size: NA; CDR3: CASSPRGQVSNEQFF; DNA: TGTGCCAGCAGTCCCAGGGGGCAGGTCAGCAATGAGCAGTTCTTC